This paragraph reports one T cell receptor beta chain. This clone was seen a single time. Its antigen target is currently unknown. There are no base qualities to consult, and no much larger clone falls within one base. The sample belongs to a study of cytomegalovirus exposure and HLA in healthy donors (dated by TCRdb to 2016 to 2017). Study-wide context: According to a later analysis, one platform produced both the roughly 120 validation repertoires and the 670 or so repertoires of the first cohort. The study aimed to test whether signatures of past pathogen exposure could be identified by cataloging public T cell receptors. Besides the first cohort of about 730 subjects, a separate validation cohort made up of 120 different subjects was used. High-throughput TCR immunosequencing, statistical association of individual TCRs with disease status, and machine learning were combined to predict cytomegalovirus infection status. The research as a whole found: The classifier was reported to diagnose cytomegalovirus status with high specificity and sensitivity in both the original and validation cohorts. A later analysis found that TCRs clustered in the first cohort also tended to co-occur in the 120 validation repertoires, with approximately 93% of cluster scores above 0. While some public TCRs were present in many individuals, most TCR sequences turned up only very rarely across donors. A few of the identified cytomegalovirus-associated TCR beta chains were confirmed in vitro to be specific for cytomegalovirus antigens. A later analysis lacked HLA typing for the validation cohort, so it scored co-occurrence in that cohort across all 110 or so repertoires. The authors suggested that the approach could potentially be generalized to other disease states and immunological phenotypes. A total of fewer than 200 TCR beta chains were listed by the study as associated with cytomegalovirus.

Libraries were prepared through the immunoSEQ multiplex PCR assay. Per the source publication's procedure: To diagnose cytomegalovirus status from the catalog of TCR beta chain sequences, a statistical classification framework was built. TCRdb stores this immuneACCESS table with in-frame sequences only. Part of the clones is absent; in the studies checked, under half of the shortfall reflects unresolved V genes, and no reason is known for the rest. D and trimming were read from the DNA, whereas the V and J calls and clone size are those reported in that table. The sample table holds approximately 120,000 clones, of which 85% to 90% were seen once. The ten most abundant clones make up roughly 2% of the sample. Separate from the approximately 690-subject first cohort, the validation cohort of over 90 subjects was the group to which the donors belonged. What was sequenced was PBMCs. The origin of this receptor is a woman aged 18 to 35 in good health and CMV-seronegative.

The sequence in DNA is TGTGCCAGCAGCGACGGACTGGGCCCCAATGAGCAGTTCTTC. This gives the protein CASSDGLGPNEQFF. The V and J segments used are TRBV2 and TRBJ2-1, with TRBD2 tentatively as D gene (5 bases match). Inclusive of the bounding cysteine and phenylalanine, the CDR3 is 14 residues long. Just CDR3 DNA is preserved here, 42 bases in frame from base 1. V sheds 6 bases and J sheds 6 bases, leaving 15 bases between their ends. CDR1 and CDR2, per the germline V gene, are SNHLY and FYNNEI.